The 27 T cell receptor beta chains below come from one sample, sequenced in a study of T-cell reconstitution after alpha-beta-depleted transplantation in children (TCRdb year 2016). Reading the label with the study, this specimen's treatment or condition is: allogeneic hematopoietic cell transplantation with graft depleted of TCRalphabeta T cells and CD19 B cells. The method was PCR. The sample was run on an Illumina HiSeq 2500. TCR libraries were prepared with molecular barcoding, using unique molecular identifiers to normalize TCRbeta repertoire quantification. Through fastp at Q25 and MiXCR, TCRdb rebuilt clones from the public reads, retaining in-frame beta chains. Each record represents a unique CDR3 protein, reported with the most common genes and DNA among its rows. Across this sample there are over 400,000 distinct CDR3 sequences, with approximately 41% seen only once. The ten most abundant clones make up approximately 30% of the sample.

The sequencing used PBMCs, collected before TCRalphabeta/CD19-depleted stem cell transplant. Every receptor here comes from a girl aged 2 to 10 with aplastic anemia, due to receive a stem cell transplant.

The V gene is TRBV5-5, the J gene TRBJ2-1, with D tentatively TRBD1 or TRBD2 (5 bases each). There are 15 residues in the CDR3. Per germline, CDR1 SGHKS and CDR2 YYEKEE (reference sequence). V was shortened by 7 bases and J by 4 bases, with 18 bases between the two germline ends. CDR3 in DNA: TGTGCCAGCTCACTAGGGGTCCCAACTTACAATGAGCAGTTCTTC. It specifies CASSLGVPTYNEQFF.

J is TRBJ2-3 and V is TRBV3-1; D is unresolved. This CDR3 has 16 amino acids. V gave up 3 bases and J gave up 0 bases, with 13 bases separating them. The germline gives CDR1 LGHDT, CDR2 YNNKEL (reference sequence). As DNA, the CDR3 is TGTGCCAGCAGCCAGCGAAGTCCCCGTAGCACAGATACGCAGTATTTT. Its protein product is CASSQRSPRSTDTQYF.

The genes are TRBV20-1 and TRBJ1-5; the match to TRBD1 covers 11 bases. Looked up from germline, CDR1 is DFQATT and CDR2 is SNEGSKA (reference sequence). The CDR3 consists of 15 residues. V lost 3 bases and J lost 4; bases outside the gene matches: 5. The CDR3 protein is CSARGDRGMNQPQHF. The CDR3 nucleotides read TGCAGTGCTAGGGGGGACAGGGGGATGAATCAGCCCCAGCATTTT.

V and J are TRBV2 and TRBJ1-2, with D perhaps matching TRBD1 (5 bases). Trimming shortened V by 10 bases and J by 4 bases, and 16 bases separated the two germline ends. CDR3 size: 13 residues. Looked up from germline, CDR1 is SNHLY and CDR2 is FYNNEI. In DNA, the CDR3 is TGTGCCACCCGAGAATCAGGGACCTATGGCTACACCTTC. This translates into CATRESGTYGYTF.

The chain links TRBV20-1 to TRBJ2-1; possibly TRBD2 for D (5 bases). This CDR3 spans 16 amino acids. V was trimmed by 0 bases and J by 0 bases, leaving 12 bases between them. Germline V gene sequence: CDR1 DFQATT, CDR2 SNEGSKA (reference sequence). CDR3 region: CSARDWGGSSYNEQFF. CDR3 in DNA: TGCAGTGCTAGAGATTGGGGTGGGAGCTCCTACAATGAGCAGTTCTTC.

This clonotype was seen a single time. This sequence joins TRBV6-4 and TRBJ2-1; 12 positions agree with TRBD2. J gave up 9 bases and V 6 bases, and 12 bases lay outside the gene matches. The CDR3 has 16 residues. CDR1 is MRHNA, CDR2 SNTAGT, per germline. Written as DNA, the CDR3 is TGTGCCAGCAGCGAGCTAGCGGGAGGGCCGAATGGTGAGCAGTTCTTC. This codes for CASSELAGGPNGEQFF.

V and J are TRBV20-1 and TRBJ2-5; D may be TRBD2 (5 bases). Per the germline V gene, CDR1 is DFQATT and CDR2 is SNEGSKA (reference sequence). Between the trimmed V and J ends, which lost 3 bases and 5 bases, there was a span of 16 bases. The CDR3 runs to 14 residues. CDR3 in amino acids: CSASPLASGETQYF. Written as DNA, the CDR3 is TGCAGTGCTAGTCCCCTAGCCTCCGGGGAGACCCAGTACTTC.

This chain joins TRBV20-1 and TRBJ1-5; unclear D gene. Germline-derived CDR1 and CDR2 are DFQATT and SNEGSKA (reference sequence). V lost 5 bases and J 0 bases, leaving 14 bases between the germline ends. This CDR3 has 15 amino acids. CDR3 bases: TGCAGTGCTGGGCGGAGCTTTTATAGCAATCAGCCCCAGCATTTT. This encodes CSAGRSFYSNQPQHF.

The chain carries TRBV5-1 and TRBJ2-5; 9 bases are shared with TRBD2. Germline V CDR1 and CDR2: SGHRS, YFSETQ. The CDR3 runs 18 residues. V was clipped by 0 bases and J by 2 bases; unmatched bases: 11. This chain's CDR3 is CASSLGAAGGPRQETQYF. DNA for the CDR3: TGCGCCAGCAGCTTGGGAGCGGCGGGAGGGCCCCGGCAAGAGACCCAGTACTTC.

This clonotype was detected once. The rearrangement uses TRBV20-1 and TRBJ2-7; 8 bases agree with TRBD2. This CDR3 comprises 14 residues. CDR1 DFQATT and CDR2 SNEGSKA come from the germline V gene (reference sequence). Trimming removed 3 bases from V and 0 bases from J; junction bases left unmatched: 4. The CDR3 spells CSASPLAGSYEQYF. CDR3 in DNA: TGCAGTGCTAGCCCGCTAGCGGGCTCCTACGAGCAGTACTTC.

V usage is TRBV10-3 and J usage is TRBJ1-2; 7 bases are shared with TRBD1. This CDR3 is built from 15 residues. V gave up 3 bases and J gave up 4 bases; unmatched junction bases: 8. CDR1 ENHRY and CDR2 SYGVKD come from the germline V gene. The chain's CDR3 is CAISDESRDSYGYTF. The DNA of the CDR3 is TGTGCCATCAGTGACGAATCCCGGGACAGCTATGGCTACACCTTC.

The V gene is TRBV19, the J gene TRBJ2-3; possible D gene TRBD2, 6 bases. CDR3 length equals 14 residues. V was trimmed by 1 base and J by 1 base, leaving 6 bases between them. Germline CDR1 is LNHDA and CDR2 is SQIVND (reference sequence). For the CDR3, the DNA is TGTGCCAGTAGTATAGGCGGGGGCACAGATACGCAGTATTTT. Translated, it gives CASSIGGGTDTQYF.

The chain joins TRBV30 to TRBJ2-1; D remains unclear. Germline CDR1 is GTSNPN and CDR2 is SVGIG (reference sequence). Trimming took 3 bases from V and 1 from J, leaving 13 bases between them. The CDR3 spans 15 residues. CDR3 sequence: CAWSPLVLSYNEQFF. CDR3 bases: TGTGCCTGGAGCCCCCTGGTCCTATCCTACAATGAGCAGTTCTTC. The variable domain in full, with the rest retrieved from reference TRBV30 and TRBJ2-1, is SQTIHQWPATLVQPVGSPLSLECTVEGTSNPNLYWYRQAAGRGLQLLFYSVGIGQISSEVPQNLSASRPQDRQFILSSKKLLLSDSGFYLCAWSPLVLSYNEQFFGPGTRLTVL.

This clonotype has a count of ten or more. The CDR3 region is CASSARGLAGELFF. The CDR3 coding sequence is TGTGCCAGCAGCGCTAGGGGACTAGCCGGGGAGCTGTTTTTT. The V gene is TRBV9, the J gene TRBJ2-2, with TRBD2 matching 8 bases. The CDR3 contains 14 residues. After removal of 3 bases from V and 6 bases from J, the junction contained 4 bases not matched to a gene. Germline CDR1 reads SGDLS; CDR2 reads YYNGEE.

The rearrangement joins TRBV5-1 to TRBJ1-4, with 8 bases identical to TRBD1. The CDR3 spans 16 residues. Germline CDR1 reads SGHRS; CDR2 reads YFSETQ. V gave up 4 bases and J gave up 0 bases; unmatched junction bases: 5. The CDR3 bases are TGCGCCAGCAGCCTAGGACAGGGATCAACTAATGAAAAACTGTTTTTT. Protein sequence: CASSLGQGSTNEKLFF.

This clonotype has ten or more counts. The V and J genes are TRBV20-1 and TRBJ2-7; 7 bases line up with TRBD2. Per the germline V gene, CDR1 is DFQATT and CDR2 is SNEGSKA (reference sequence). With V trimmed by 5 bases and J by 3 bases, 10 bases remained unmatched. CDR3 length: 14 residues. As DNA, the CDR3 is TGCAGTGCTCAAATAGCGGGTGCTAACTACGAGCAGTACTTC. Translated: CSAQIAGANYEQYF.

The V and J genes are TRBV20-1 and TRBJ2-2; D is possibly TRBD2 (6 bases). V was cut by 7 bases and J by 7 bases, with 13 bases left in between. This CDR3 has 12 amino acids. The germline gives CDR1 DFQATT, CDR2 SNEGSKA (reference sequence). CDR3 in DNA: TGCAGTGTGGAGGAGGGCATCGGGGAGCTGTTTTTT. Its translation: CSVEEGIGELFF.

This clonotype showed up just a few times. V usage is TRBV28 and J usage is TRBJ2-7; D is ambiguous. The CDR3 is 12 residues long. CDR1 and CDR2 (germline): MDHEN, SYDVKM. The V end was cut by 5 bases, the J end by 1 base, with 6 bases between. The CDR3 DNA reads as TGTGCCAGCAGTCCATTATCCTACGAGCAGTACTTC. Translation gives CASSPLSYEQYF.

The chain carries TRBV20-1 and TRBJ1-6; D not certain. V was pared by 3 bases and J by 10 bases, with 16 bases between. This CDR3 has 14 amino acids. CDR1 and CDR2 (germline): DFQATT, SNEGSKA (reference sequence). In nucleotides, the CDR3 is TGCAGTGCTAGGGTTAGCGAGAGGAACTCACCCCTCCACTTT. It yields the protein CSARVSERNSPLHF.

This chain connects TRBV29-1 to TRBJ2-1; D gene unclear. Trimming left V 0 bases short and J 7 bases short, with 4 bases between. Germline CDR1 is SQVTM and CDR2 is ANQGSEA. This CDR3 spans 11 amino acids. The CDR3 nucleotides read TGCAGCGTTGAAGAGGGTAATGAGCAGTTCTTC. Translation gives CSVEEGNEQFF.

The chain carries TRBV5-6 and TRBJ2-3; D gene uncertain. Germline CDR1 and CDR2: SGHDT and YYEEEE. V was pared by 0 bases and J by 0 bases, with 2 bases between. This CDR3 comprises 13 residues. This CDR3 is CASSLESTDTQYF. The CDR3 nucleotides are TGTGCCAGCAGCTTGGAGAGCACAGATACGCAGTATTTT. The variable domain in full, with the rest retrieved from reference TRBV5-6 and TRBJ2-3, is DAGVTQSPTHLIKTRGQQVTLRCSPKSGHDTVSWYQQALGQGPQFIFQYYEEEERQRGNFPDRFSGHQFPNYSSELNVNALLLGDSALYLCASSLESTDTQYFGPGTRLTVL.

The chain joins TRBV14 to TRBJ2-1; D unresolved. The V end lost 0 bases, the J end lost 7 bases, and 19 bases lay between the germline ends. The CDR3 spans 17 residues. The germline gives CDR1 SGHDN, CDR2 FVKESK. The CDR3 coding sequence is TGTGCCAGCAGCCAAGATGGGCGAAGGAATGGTGGGAATGAGCAGTTCTTC. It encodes CASSQDGRRNGGNEQFF.

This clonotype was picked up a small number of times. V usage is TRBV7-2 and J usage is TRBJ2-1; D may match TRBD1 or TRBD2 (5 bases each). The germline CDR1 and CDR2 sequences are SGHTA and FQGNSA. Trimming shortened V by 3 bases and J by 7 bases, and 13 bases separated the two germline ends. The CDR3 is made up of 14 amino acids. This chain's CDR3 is CASSFWDRANEQFF. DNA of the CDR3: TGTGCCAGCAGCTTCTGGGACCGGGCTAATGAGCAGTTCTTC.

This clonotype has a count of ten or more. The CDR3 coding sequence is TGTGCCAGCGAAAACAGGGGGTCAAGTGATACGCAGTATTTT. Residues: CASENRGSSDTQYF. The V gene is TRBV18, the J gene TRBJ2-3; 8 bases line up with TRBD1. Germline CDR1 reads KGHSH; CDR2 reads LQKENI. The J segment lost 6 bases and the V segment lost 8 bases, leaving 10 bases of the junction unmatched. This CDR3 contains 14 residues.

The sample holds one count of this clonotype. The CDR3 spells CASSARQGNYEQYF. The DNA of the CDR3 is TGCGCCAGCAGCGCACGACAGGGGAACTACGAGCAGTACTTC. The chain combines TRBV5-1 with TRBJ2-7; TRBD1 agrees at 8 bases. The V segment lost 4 bases and the J segment 3 bases; nucleotides outside the gene matches: 6. The germline gives CDR1 SGHRS, CDR2 YFSETQ. CDR3 length equals 14 residues.

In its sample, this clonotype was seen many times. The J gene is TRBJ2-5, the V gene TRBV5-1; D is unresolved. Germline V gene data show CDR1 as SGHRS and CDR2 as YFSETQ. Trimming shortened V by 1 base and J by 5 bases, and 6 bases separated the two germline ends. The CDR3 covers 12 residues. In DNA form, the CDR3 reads TGCGCCAGCAGCTTGCTCGGGGAGACCCAGTACTTC. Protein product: CASSLLGETQYF.

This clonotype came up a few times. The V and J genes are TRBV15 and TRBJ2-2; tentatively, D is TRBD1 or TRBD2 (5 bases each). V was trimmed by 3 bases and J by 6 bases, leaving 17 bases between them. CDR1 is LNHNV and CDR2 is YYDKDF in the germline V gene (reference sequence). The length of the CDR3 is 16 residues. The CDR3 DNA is TGTGCCACCAGCAGGGGACGTTTTGGGGGAGCCGGGGAGCTGTTTTTT. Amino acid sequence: CATSRGRFGGAGELFF.